The 29 T cell receptor beta chains in this list originate from one sample, sequenced in a study of blood T cell repertoires in COVID-19. TCRdb's table, derived via immunoSEQ multiplex PCR, lists solely in-frame clones and lacks some. This sample has some 200,000 clones, with 94% found just once. Sequenced material: peripheral blood. These receptors were collected from a young man with COVID-19, enrolled during active disease.

V and J are TRBV18 and TRBJ2-3, with 11 bases matching TRBD1. The CDR3 extends over 14 amino acids. Germline lookup yields CDR1 KGHSH and CDR2 LQKENI. V was pared by 6 bases and J by 4 bases, with 3 bases of the junction left unmatched. CDR3 loop: CASSPGQGADTQYF. In DNA form, the CDR3 reads TGTGCCAGCTCGCCGGGACAGGGGGCAGATACGCAGTATTTT.

The chain employs TRBV4-1 and TRBJ2-7; TRBD2 matches 7 bases. Unmatched junction bases numbered 8, after V lost 3 bases and J lost 0 bases. The CDR3 contains 16 residues. Germline V gene lookup returns CDR1 MGHRA and CDR2 YSYEKL. CDR3 sequence reads: CASSQTTSVRSYEQYF. CDR3 nucleotide sequence: TGCGCCAGCAGCCAGACAACTAGCGTCCGCTCCTACGAGCAGTACTTC.

V and J are TRBV5-3 and TRBJ1-4; D ambiguous. TRBV5-3 is sorted into the ORF group, with uncertain function. V was trimmed by 2 bases and J by 7 bases, leaving 18 bases between them. The CDR3 has 16 residues. CDR3 coding DNA: TGTGCCAGAAGCTTCGGTCGGGTACTTAGACCTGAAAAACTGTTTTTT. It yields the protein CARSFGRVLRPEKLFF.

This clone was seen just once. The chain couples TRBV30 to TRBJ2-1; TRBD1 agrees at 10 bases. The CDR3 loop spans 17 amino acids. The V gene end was trimmed by 8 bases and the J gene end by 0 bases; junction bases not matched to a gene: 13. The germline V gene has CDR1 GTSNPN and CDR2 SVGIG (reference sequence). The CDR3 DNA reads TGTGCCGGAAGGGGGACAGGGGTTACTCTCTCCTACAATGAGCAGTTCTTC. Its translation: CAGRGTGVTLSYNEQFF.

The chain is built from TRBV27 and TRBJ1-6, with D perhaps TRBD1 (5 bases). The CDR3 runs 14 residues. The V end lost 7 bases, the J end lost 6 bases, and 13 bases lay between the germline ends. From germline, CDR1 is MNHEY and CDR2 SMNVEV (reference sequence). The CDR3 bases are TGTGCCAGCACGGTTGAAAGGGGTAATTCACCCCTCCACTTT. Encoded protein: CASTVERGNSPLHF.

This clone came up a few times. The same CDR3 arises from other DNA sequences in this sample as well. The V and J genes are TRBV5-1 and TRBJ2-5; a possible D gene is TRBD1 (5 bases). Germline V gene lookup returns CDR1 SGHRS and CDR2 YFSETQ. Trimming shortened V by 0 bases and J by 5 bases, and 8 bases separated the two germline ends. The CDR3 consists of 13 residues. The CDR3: CASSLGQGETQYF. DNA for the CDR3: TGCGCCAGCAGCTTGGGGCAGGGTGAGACCCAGTACTTC.

CDR3 sequence (DNA): TGTGCCAGCATTCCGGGTTCGGCAGGGGACACTGAAGCTTTCTTT. This translates into CASIPGSAGDTEAFF. The rearrangement joins TRBV6-5 to TRBJ1-1; a weak D match, TRBD1 (6 bases). The CDR3 runs to 15 residues. The ends were cut back, 7 bases at V and 3 bases at J, with 18 bases in the middle. The V gene's germline CDR1 is MNHEY and CDR2 SVGAGI.

The sample holds one count of this clone. The chain links TRBV9 to TRBJ1-1; TRBD1 aligns across 8 bases. The V gene end was trimmed by 0 bases and the J gene end by 1 base; junction bases not matched to a gene: 2. The CDR3 covers 15 residues. Germline V gives CDR1 SGDLS, CDR2 YYNGEE. The CDR3 sequence: CASSVVGQGNTEAFF. DNA for the CDR3: TGTGCCAGCAGCGTAGTTGGACAGGGGAACACTGAAGCTTTCTTT.

The chain uses TRBV7-9 and TRBJ1-2, with no clear D. CDR1 and CDR2 from the germline V gene are SEHNR and FQNEAQ (reference sequence). The CDR3 is 13 amino acids. The germline V and J ends were trimmed by 2 bases and 3 bases, with 7 bases remaining between them. The DNA of the CDR3 is TGTGCCAGCAGCTTACGCGCCGACTATGGCTACACCTTC. It encodes CASSLRADYGYTF.

The V gene is TRBV6-5, the J gene TRBJ1-1, with a tentative D call TRBD1 (5 bases). Trimming left V 5 bases short and J 2 bases short, with 12 bases between. In germline, CDR1 is MNHEY, CDR2 SVGAGI. This CDR3 contains 14 residues. The CDR3 nucleotides are TGTGCCAGCAGTCCCTTGGGGGGAAACACTGAAGCTTTCTTT. Its protein product is CASSPLGGNTEAFF.

The rearrangement joins TRBV18 to TRBJ1-5; D is undetermined. The V gene's germline CDR1 is KGHSH and CDR2 LQKENI. The CDR3 has 15 amino acids. V shed 3 bases and J shed 7 bases, with 16 bases lying between them. The chain's CDR3 is CASSPELDRVQPQHF. The DNA for the CDR3 is TGTGCCAGCTCACCCGAACTTGACCGGGTACAGCCCCAGCATTTT.

The chain joins TRBV9 to TRBJ1-1; tentatively, D is TRBD1 (6 bases). V dropped 4 bases and J dropped 0 bases, with 10 bases sitting between them. Germline V gene data show CDR1 as SGDLS and CDR2 as YYNGEE. The CDR3 is 14 amino acids. DNA of the CDR3: TGTGCCAGCAGCTCGGACAGTATGAACACTGAAGCTTTCTTT. Amino acid sequence: CASSSDSMNTEAFF.

The chain carries TRBV3-1 (or the pseudogene TRBV3-2) and TRBJ1-5; the match to TRBD1 covers 10 bases. CDR1 and CDR2 from the germline V gene are LGHDT and YNNKEL (reference sequence). This CDR3 has 15 residues. The V and J ends lost 1 base and 6 bases, in that order; junction bases with no gene match: 3. For the CDR3, the DNA is TGTGCCAGCAGCCAAGTGGGGACAGGGGTTCAGCCCCAGCATTTT. Its protein product is CASSQVGTGVQPQHF.

The chain joins TRBV2 to TRBJ2-4, with 11 bases fitting TRBD2. The CDR3 runs 15 residues. V shed 6 bases and J 5 bases; nucleotides not matched to a gene: 6. CDR1 is SNHLY and CDR2 is FYNNEI in the germline V gene. CDR3 coding DNA: TGTGCCAGCAGGGCTTTAGCGGGAGGGGAAAACATTCAGTACTTC. This translates into CASRALAGGENIQYF.

The rearrangement joins TRBV19 to TRBJ2-3; TRBD2 might be the D (7 bases). Germline values: CDR1 LNHDA, CDR2 SQIVND (reference sequence). Trimming shortened V by 6 bases and J by 2 bases, and 18 bases separated the two germline ends. The CDR3 is 16 residues long. CDR3 in amino acids: CASRLGGGAPTDTQYF. CDR3 nucleotide sequence: TGTGCCAGTAGGTTGGGAGGGGGGGCCCCCACAGATACGCAGTATTTT.

The chain uses TRBV18 and TRBJ1-2; 7 positions match TRBD1. The CDR3 consists of 13 residues. CDR1 is KGHSH and CDR2 is LQKENI in the germline V gene. V shed 5 bases, J shed 7 bases, and the junction held 7 bases outside the gene matches. CDR3 sequence (DNA): TGTGCCAGCTCAGAAAAAGGGGACAGTGGCTACACCTTC. Its translation: CASSEKGDSGYTF.

This chain links TRBV5-1 with TRBJ1-3, with TRBD1 matching 10 bases. The CDR3 is made up of 15 amino acids. Trimming cost V 4 bases and J 2 bases; bases outside gene matches: 3. In germline, CDR1 is SGHRS, CDR2 YFSETQ. CDR3 region: CASSRGTGAGNTIYF. CDR3 sequence (DNA): TGCGCCAGCAGCCGAGGGACAGGGGCTGGAAACACCATATATTTT.

About this clone itself: The same CDR3 also results from other DNA sequences found in this sample. The chain joins TRBV6-6 to TRBJ1-2; D uncertain. The germline V gene has CDR1 MNHNY and CDR2 SVGAGI (reference sequence). V lost 6 bases, J lost 1 base, and 9 bases lay in between. This CDR3 is built from 13 residues. CDR3 in amino acids: CASSRDINYGYTF. As DNA, the CDR3 is TGTGCCAGCAGCCGGGATATTAACTATGGCTACACCTTC.

The CDR3 sequence is CASSSGGTEQYF. CDR3 bases: TGTGCCAGCAGCAGCGGAGGGACCGAGCAGTACTTC. V is TRBV5-4 and J is TRBJ2-7; D possibly corresponds to TRBD2 (6 bases). Germline V lookup: CDR1 SGHNT, CDR2 YYREEE (reference sequence). The V gene lost 4 bases and the J gene lost 6 bases, with 11 bases spanning the gap. The CDR3 is made up of 12 amino acids.

This clone was detected a few times. This chain links TRBV5-1 with TRBJ2-2; 9 bases line up with TRBD1. The CDR3 extends over 14 amino acids. The trim removed 2 bases at V and 6 bases at J, leaving 2 bases unmatched. Germline V CDR1 and CDR2: SGHRS, YFSETQ. The CDR3 DNA reads as TGCGCCAGCAGCTTACGACAGGGGGCCGGGGAGCTGTTTTTT. Translating it yields CASSLRQGAGELFF. Drawing the rest from reference TRBV5-1 and TRBJ2-2, the complete variable domain is KAGVTQTPRYLIKTRGQQVTLSCSPISGHRSVSWYQQTPGQGLQFLFEYFSETQRNKGNFPGRFSGRQFSNSRSEMNVSTLELGDSALYLCASSLRQGAGELFFGEGSRLTVL.

The chain is built from TRBV4-2 and TRBJ1-1, with a weak D call TRBD1 (5 bases). The CDR3 consists of 13 residues. V lost 0 bases to trimming and J lost 7 bases, with 9 bases between them. Per germline, CDR1 LGHNA and CDR2 YNFKEQ. The CDR3 DNA reads TGTGCCAGCAGCCAAGAGGGGCCGTATGAAGCTTTCTTT. Protein product: CASSQEGPYEAFF.

The rearrangement links TRBV29-1 to TRBJ1-5; the D gene is possibly TRBD1 (6 bases). CDR3 size: 17 residues. The V end was cut by 7 bases, the J end by 0 bases, with 22 bases between. CDR1 is SQVTM, CDR2 ANQGSEA, per germline. The CDR3 nucleotides read TGCAGCGACATACCTGCGGACAGCCCTTATAGCAATCAGCCCCAGCATTTT. It translates to CSDIPADSPYSNQPQHF.

This clone was seen just once. The J gene is TRBJ1-1, the V gene TRBV6-5; 9 bases are a match to TRBD1. The CDR3 is 15 amino acids. V trimming: 8 bases; J trimming: 7 bases; junction bases outside the gene matches: 14. Germline V lookup: CDR1 MNHEY, CDR2 SVGAGI. In nucleotides, the CDR3 is TGTGCCAGCCGCCGGGACAGGGCCCCCGGAGGTGAAGCTTTCTTT. This encodes CASRRDRAPGGEAFF.

This clone was counted a few times. Other DNA sequences in the same sample also yield this CDR3. The rearrangement joins TRBV25-1 to TRBJ1-6; D ambiguous. This CDR3 contains 15 residues. Germline V gene lookup returns CDR1 MGHDK and CDR2 SYGVNS. Trimming removed 1 base from V and 4 bases from J, with 8 bases in between. This chain's CDR3 is CASSEFGLYNSPLHF. The CDR3 DNA reads as TGTGCCAGCAGTGAATTCGGTTTATATAATTCACCCCTCCACTTT.

The table lists this clone with a few counts. The chain couples TRBV4-1 to TRBJ2-2, with a possible D match to TRBD1 (6 bases). V was pared by 3 bases and J by 0 bases, with 17 bases between. The length of the CDR3 is 18 residues. Germline V gene sequence: CDR1 MGHRA, CDR2 YSYEKL. The CDR3 reads CASSQGTTFFANTGELFF. Here the CDR3 DNA reads TGCGCCAGCAGCCAGGGGACAACCTTTTTCGCGAACACCGGGGAGCTGTTTTTT.

The J gene is TRBJ1-2, the V gene TRBV5-4; 7 bases agree with TRBD1. Germline CDR1 and CDR2: SGHNT and YYREEE (reference sequence). CDR3 length equals 14 residues. V gave up 4 bases and J gave up 4 bases; unmatched junction bases: 7. CDR3 sequence reads: CASSTWDSFYGYTF. CDR3 coding DNA: TGTGCCAGCAGCACCTGGGACAGTTTCTATGGCTACACCTTC.

The rearrangement joins TRBV7-9 to TRBJ1-1; 7 nucleotides line up with TRBD1. Trimming at V came to 6 bases and at J to 0 bases, leaving 7 bases not matched to a gene. This CDR3 region has 15 residues. From germline, CDR1 is SEHNR and CDR2 FQNEAQ (reference sequence). The CDR3 protein is CASRGGQMMNTEAFF. CDR3 sequence (DNA): TGTGCCAGCAGGGGGGGACAGATGATGAACACTGAAGCTTTCTTT.

The chain recombines TRBV7-9 with TRBJ1-2; perhaps TRBD1 as D (5 bases). The V gene lost 7 bases and the J gene lost 5 bases, with 20 bases spanning the gap. Germline V gene data show CDR1 as SEHNR and CDR2 as FQNEAQ (reference sequence). The CDR3 runs 15 residues. In DNA, the CDR3 is TGTGCCAGCACCCACCTCGCCGACAGTATTTATGGCTACACCTTC. Residues: CASTHLADSIYGYTF.

The chain carries TRBV27 and TRBJ1-6, with D uncertain. This CDR3 is built from 17 residues. V dropped 6 bases and J dropped 2 bases, with 17 bases sitting between them. In germline, CDR1 is MNHEY, CDR2 SMNVEV (reference sequence). The CDR3: CASSTGPVAAYNSPLHF. The CDR3 DNA is TGTGCCAGCAGCACCGGTCCCGTAGCGGCCTATAATTCACCCCTCCACTTT.